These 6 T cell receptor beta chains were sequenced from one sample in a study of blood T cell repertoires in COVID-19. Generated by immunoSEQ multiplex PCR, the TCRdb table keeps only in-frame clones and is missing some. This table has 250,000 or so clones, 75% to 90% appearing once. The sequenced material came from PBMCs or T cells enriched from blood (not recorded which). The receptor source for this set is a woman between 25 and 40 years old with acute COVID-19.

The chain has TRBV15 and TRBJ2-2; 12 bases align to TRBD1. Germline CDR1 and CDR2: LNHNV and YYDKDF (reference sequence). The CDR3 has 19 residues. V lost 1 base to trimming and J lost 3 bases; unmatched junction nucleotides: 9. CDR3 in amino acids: CATSRVGTGGRLDTGELFF. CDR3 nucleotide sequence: TGTGCCACCAGCAGAGTGGGGACAGGGGGCCGCCTGGACACCGGGGAGCTGTTTTTT.

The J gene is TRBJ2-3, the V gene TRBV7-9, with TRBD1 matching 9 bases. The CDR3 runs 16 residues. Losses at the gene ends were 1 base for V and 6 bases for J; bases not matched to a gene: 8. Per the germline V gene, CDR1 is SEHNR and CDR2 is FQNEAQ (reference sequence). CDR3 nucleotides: TGTGCCAGCAGCTTAGAGGGGGGGACAGGGTACGATACGCAGTATTTT. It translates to CASSLEGGTGYDTQYF.

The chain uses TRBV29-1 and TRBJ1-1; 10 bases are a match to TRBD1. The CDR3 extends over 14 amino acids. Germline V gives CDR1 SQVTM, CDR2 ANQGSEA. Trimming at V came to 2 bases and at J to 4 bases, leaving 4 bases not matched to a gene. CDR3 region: CSVESRDRGTEAFF. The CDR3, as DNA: TGCAGCGTTGAATCCCGGGACAGGGGCACTGAAGCTTTCTTT.

The CDR3 reads CASSLSPLNTDTQYF. CDR3 nucleotides: TGTGCCAGCAGTTTATCCCCCCTAAACACAGATACGCAGTATTTT. The V call is TRBV28, the J call TRBJ2-3; D is unresolved. The ends were cut back, 1 base at V and 2 bases at J, with 10 bases in the middle. CDR3 size: 15 residues. CDR1 is MDHEN, CDR2 SYDVKM, per germline.

The CDR3 nucleotides are TGTGCCAGCAGTGAAGCGCTAACAGGGAGGGCAAATGGCTACACCTTC. This translates into CASSEALTGRANGYTF. The chain links TRBV2 to TRBJ1-2, with D perhaps TRBD1 (6 bases). Trimming took off 0 bases at V and 6 bases at J, with 17 bases between the two ends. Germline values: CDR1 SNHLY, CDR2 FYNNEI. There are 16 residues in the CDR3.

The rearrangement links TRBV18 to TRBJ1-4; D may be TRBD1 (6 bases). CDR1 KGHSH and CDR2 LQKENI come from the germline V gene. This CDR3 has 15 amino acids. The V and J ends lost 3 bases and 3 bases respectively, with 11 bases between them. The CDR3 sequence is CASSPQGRANEKLFF. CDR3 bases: TGTGCCAGCTCACCTCAGGGGAGGGCTAATGAAAAACTGTTTTTT.